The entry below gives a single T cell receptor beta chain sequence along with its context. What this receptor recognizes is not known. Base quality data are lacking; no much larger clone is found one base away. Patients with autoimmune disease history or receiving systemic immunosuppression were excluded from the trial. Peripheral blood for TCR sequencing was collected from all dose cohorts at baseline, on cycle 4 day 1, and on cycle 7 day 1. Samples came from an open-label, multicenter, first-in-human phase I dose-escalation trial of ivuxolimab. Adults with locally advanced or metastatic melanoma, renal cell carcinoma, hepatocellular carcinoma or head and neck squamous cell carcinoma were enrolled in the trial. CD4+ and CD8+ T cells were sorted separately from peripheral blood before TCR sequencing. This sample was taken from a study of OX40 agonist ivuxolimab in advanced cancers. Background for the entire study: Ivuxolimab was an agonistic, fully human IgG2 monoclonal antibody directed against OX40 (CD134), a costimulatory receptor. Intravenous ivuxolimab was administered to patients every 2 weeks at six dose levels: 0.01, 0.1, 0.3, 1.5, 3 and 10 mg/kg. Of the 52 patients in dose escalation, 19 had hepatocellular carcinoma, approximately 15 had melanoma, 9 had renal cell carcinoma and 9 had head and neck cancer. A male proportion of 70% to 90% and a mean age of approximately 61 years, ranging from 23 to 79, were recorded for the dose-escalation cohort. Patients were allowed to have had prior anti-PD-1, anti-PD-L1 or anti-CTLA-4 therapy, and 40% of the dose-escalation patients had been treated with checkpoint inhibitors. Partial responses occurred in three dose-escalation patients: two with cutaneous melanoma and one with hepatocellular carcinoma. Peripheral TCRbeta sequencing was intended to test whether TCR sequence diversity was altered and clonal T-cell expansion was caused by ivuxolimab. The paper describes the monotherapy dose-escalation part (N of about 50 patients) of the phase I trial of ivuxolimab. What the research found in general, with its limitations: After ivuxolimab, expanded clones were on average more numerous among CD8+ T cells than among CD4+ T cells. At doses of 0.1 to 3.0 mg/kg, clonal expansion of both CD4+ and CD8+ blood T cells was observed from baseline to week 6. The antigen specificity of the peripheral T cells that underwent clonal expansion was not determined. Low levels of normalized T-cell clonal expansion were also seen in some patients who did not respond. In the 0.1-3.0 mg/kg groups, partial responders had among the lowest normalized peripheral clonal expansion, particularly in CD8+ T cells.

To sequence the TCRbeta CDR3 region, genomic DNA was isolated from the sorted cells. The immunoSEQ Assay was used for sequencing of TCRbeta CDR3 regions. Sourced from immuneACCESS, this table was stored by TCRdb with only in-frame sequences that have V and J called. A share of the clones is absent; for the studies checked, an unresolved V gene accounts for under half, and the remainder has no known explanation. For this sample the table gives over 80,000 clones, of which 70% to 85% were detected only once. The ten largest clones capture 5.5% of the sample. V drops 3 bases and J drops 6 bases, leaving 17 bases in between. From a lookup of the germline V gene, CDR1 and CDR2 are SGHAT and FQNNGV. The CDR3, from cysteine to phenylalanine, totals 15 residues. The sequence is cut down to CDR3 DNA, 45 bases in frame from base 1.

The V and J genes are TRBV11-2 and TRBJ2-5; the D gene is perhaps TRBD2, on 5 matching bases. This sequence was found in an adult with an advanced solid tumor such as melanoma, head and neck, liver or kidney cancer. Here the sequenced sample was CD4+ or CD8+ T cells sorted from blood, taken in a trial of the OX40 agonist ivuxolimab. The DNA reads TGTGCCAGCAGCTTCGAAGTGGAGAGGAGGCAGACCCAGTACTTC. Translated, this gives CASSFEVERRQTQYF.